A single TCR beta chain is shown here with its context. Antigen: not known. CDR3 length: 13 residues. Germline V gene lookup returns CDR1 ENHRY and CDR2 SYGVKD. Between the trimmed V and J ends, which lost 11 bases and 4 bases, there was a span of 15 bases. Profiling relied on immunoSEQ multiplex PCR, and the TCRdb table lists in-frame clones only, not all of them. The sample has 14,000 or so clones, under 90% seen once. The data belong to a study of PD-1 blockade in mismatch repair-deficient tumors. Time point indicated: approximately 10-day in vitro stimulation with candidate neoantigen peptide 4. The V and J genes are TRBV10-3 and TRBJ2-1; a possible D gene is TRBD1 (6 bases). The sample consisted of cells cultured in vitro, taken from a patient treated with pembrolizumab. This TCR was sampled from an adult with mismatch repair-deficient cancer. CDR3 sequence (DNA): TGTGCCTCCTCTCCGGACAGTTACAATGAGCAGTTCTTC. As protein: CASSPDSYNEQFF.